Sequencing of this T cell receptor beta chain was carried out in a study of graft-versus-host responses after intestinal transplantation. About the research overall: Every recipient had anti-thymocyte globulin induction and around 3 years of tacrolimus plus steroids.

Concerning this clone itself: What it binds is unknown.

Between the trimmed V and J ends, which lost 3 bases and 1 base, there was a span of 10 bases. CDR1 and CDR2 (germline): ENHRY, SYGVKD. The length of the CDR3 is 15 residues. General study results and limits: Detected in recipient marrow were GvH clones, some of which were first observed in ileum or blood. Graft-donor T cell macrochimerism coincided with high graft-versus-host to host-versus-graft clonal ratios in allografts.

Sequencing used immunoSEQ multiplex PCR; TCRdb keeps in-frame clones, though not all of them. The sample carries about 120,000 clones, 85% to 95% recorded once. The input for sequencing was unstimulated CD4+ T cells sorted from spleen or lymph node cells, taken before intestinal transplant. This TCR came from a human donor who received an intestinal transplant. The gene calls are TRBV10-3 and TRBJ2-4; either TRBD1 or TRBD2 may fit D (6 bases each). The CDR3 sequence: CAISDSGAAKNIQYF. CDR3 DNA: TGTGCCATCAGTGACTCGGGGGCGGCCAAAAACATTCAGTACTTC.